The 13 T cell receptor beta chains below come from one sample, sequenced in a study of T cell clonality in common variable immunodeficiency. Study-level results: In common variable immunodeficiency, TCR beta chains reportedly carried fewer deletions and N-nucleotide insertions.

Generated by immunoSEQ multiplex PCR, the TCRdb table keeps only in-frame clones and is missing some. This sample has around 21,000 clones, each found more than once. These receptors' antigens are unknown. Material for sequencing was peripheral blood mononuclear cells. The source of these receptors is a human donor with common variable immunodeficiency.

In the case of this clone: The read falls 3 residues short of the CDR3 end, and the missing part is taken from the germline J gene. The rearrangement links TRBV7-9 to TRBJ2-7; 8 bases line up with TRBD1. The CDR3 is 15 residues long. Germline V lookup: CDR1 SEHNR, CDR2 FQNEAQ (reference sequence). The V gene end was trimmed by 7 bases and the J gene end by 2 bases; junction bases not matched to a gene: 10. The DNA read from the CDR3 is TGTGCCAGCAAGCAGTTTGACAGGGGAGCCTACGAG. Protein: CASKQFDRGAYE. The entire CDR3 protein reads CASKQFDRGAYEQYF.

In this sample, this clone turned up a few times. Partial CDR3 DNA: TGTGCCAGTAGGAGGACAGCGGACCGGCCC. Its protein product is CASRRTADRP. The full CDR3 sequence reads CASRRTADRPQHF. This chain uses TRBV19 with TRBJ1-5, with a weak D call TRBD1 (6 bases). The read finishes 3 residues shy of the CDR3 end, and the germline J gene is used to complete it. Germline V gene data show CDR1 as LNHDA and CDR2 as SQIVND (reference sequence). The V gene lost 6 bases and the J gene lost 9 bases, with 15 bases spanning the gap. The CDR3 runs to 13 residues. Variable domain in full (rest from reference TRBV19 and TRBJ1-5): DGGITQSPKYLFRKEGQNVTLSCEQNLNHDAMYWYRQDPGQGLRLIYYSQIVNDFQKGDIAEGYSVSREKKESFPLTVTSAQKNPTAFYLCASRRTADRPQHFGDGTRLSIL.

This clone was seen only a few times. The read ends 3 residues early relative to the CDR3; the germline J gene fills the gap. V usage is TRBV30 and J usage is TRBJ2-2; 9 positions agree with TRBD1. Unmatched junction bases numbered 10, after V lost 5 bases and J lost 6 bases. CDR3 length: 15 residues. CDR1 and CDR2 (germline): GTSNPN, SVGIG (reference sequence). CDR3 loop: CAWQPWTGDAGELFF. The sequenced part of the CDR3 DNA is TGTGCCTGGCAACCCTGGACAGGGGACGCCGGGGAG. Combining the CDR3 with reference TRBV30 and TRBJ2-2 gives the whole variable domain SQTIHQWPATLVQPVGSPLSLECTVEGTSNPNLYWYRQAAGRGLQLLFYSVGIGQISSEVPQNLSASRPQDRQFILSSKKLLLSDSGFYLCAWQPWTGDAGELFFGEGSRLTVL.

Notes on this clone: The read comes to an end 3 residues before the CDR3 does, leaving the germline J gene to fill in the end. The V and J genes are TRBV2 and TRBJ2-1; D is possibly TRBD2 (6 bases). Per germline, CDR1 SNHLY and CDR2 FYNNEI. The CDR3 spans 14 residues. Deletions cut 8 bases from V and 4 bases from J, with 15 bases between. The CDR3 bases that were read are TGTGCCAGCCGACGGGCGGGGTTATACAATGAG. Its protein product is CASRRAGLYNE. In full, the CDR3 reads CASRRAGLYNEQFF.

CDR3 sequence reads: CASSPPGLAGGTDTQYF. The DNA read from the CDR3 is TGTGCCAGCTCACCACCTGGCCTAGCGGGGGGCACAGATACG. J is TRBJ2-3 and V is TRBV18, with 10 bases that match TRBD2. The read terminates 3 residues ahead of where the CDR3 ends, so the germline J gene completes it. CDR1 is KGHSH and CDR2 is LQKENI in the germline V gene. The CDR3 loop spans 17 amino acids. Trimming at V came to 0 bases and at J to 1 base, leaving 4 bases not matched to a gene.

This clone turned up a few times. The sequenced fragment ends 3 residues before the CDR3 boundary, so the rest is inferred from the germline J gene. The chain links TRBV18 to TRBJ1-1, with 7 bases lining up with TRBD1. J lost 0 bases, V lost 3 bases, and 4 bases had no gene match. Germline CDR1 and CDR2: KGHSH and LQKENI. The CDR3 covers 15 residues. CDR3 loop: CASSPVTGMNTEAFF. CDR3 DNA, as far as it was read: TGTGCCAGCTCACCCGTGACAGGGATGAACACTGAA.

Details on this clone: The CDR3 extends 3 residues past the end of the read, so its final part is completed from the germline J gene. This chain connects TRBV7-9 to TRBJ1-6; no definite D call. This CDR3 spans 15 amino acids. Trimming pared 6 bases from V and 0 bases from J, leaving 9 bases between. Germline-derived CDR1 and CDR2 are SEHNR and FQNEAQ (reference sequence). CDR3 sequence: CASREEGSYNSPLHF. Partial CDR3 DNA: TGTGCCAGCAGAGAGGAGGGCTCCTATAATTCACCC.

A remark on this clone: The read stops 3 residues short of the end of the CDR3; the missing end is completed from the germline J gene. The chain joins TRBV2 to TRBJ2-7; 12 positions agree with TRBD2. Trimming cost V 10 bases and J 1 base; bases outside gene matches: 5. The CDR3 has 14 amino acids. Germline CDR1 is SNHLY and CDR2 is FYNNEI. CDR3 DNA, as far as it was read: TGTGCCACCAAGACTAGCGGGGGTTCCTACGAG. It encodes CATKTSGGSYE. The whole CDR3 is CATKTSGGSYEQYF.

Worth noting for this clone: The read halts 3 residues ahead of the CDR3 end, with the missing end drawn from the germline J gene. The chain carries TRBV7-3 and TRBJ2-2; D is possibly TRBD1 (5 bases). V shed 5 bases and J shed 1 base, with 17 bases lying between them. This CDR3 contains 17 residues. CDR1 is SGHTA and CDR2 is FQGTGA in the germline V gene. Incomplete CDR3 DNA: TGTGCCAGCAGCCATCTAAGGGGCTCGGTGAACACCGGGGAG. Amino acids: CASSHLRGSVNTGE. The complete CDR3 sequence is CASSHLRGSVNTGELFF.

In its sample, this clone ranks as medium-sized. The read ends 3 residues before the CDR3 terminus; that terminus is restored from the germline J gene. The J gene is TRBJ2-1, the V gene TRBV3-1 (or the pseudogene TRBV3-2), with 8 bases matching TRBD2. The CDR3 covers 17 residues. V dropped 3 bases and J dropped 6; count of bases not matched to a gene: 13. Germline V gene data show CDR1 as LGHDT and CDR2 as YNNKEL (reference sequence). The covered CDR3 bases are TGTGCCAGCAGCCACTACCTTTCCGGGACTAGTGTCAATGAG. Residues: CASSHYLSGTSVNE. The whole CDR3 is CASSHYLSGTSVNEQFF.

This clone was seen only a few times. The CDR3 bases that were read are TGTGCCAGCAGCTCGTACACCATTGGA. This codes for CASSSYTIG. The CDR3 as a whole reads CASSSYTIGAFF. The genes are TRBV7-9 and TRBJ1-1; D gene ambiguous. The read finishes 3 residues shy of the CDR3 end, and the germline J gene is used to complete it. Germline CDR1 is SEHNR and CDR2 is FQNEAQ (reference sequence). The CDR3 is made up of 12 amino acids.

This clone showed up just a few times. The missing CDR3 end, 3 residues past where the read stops, is filled in from the germline J gene. The chain couples TRBV19 to TRBJ1-5; D gene unclear. Germline CDR1 and CDR2: LNHDA and SQIVND (reference sequence). Trimming pared 1 base from V and 3 bases from J, leaving 10 bases between. The CDR3 consists of 15 residues. CDR3 amino acids: CASSIVGSTNQPQHF. CDR3 DNA, as far as it was read: TGTGCCAGTAGTATAGTGGGCAGCACCAATCAGCCC.

With respect to this clone: The CDR3 extends 3 residues past the end of the read, so its final part is completed from the germline J gene. The chain recombines TRBV6-2 or TRBV6-3 with TRBJ2-7, with 9 bases that match TRBD1. The V gene end was trimmed by 10 bases and the J gene end by 4 bases; junction bases not matched to a gene: 5. This CDR3 spans 12 amino acids. Germline CDR1 is MNHEY and CDR2 is SVGEGT. CDR3 in amino acids: CAIKDRGYEQYF. The CDR3 DNA, read in part, is TGTGCCATCAAGGACAGGGGATACGAG.